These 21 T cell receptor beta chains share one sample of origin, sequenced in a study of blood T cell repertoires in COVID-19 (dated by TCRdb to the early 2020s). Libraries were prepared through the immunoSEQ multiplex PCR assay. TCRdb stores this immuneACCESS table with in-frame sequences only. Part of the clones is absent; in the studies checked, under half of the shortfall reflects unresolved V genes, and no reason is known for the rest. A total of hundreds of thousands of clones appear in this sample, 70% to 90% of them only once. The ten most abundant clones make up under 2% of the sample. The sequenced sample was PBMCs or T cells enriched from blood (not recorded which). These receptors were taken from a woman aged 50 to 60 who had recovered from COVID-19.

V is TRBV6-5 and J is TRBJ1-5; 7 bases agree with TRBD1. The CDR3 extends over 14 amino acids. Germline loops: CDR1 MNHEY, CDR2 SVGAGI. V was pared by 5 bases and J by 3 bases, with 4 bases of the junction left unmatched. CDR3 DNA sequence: TGTGCCAGCAGTAGGGGGCAGGTCAATCAGCCCCAGCATTTT. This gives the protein CASSRGQVNQPQHF.

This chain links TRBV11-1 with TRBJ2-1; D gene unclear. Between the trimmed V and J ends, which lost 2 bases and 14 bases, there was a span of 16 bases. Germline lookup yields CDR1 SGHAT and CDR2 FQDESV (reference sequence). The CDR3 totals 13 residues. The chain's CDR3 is CASSLTPRTGEFF. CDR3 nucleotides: TGTGCCAGCAGCTTAACTCCGCGTACCGGAGAGTTCTTC.

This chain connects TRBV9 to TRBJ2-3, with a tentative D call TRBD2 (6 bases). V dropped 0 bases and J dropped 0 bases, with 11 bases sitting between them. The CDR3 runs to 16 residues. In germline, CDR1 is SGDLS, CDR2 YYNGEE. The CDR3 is CASSVDVAESTDTQYF. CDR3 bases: TGTGCCAGCAGCGTAGATGTAGCGGAGAGCACAGATACGCAGTATTTT.

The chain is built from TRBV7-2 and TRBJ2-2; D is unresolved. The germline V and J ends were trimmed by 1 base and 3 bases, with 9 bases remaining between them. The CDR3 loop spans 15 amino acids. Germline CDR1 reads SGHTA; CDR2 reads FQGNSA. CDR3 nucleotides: TGTGCCAGCAGCTTAGACAGATCTCACACCGGGGAGCTGTTTTTT. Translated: CASSLDRSHTGELFF.

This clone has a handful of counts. The CDR3, as DNA: TGTGCCAGTAGGAACAGGGGGATAGAAGAAAAACTGTTTTTT. The encoded protein is CASRNRGIEEKLFF. The chain joins TRBV19 to TRBJ1-4; 8 positions agree with TRBD1. The V gene's germline CDR1 is LNHDA and CDR2 SQIVND (reference sequence). The CDR3 is made up of 14 amino acids. The junction had 8 bases not matched to a gene; V was cut back by 6 bases and J by 8 bases. The variable domain in full, completed from reference TRBV19 and TRBJ1-4, reads DGGITQSPKYLFRKEGQNVTLSCEQNLNHDAMYWYRQDPGQGLRLIYYSQIVNDFQKGDIAEGYSVSREKKESFPLTVTSAQKNPTAFYLCASRNRGIEEKLFFGSGTQLSVL.

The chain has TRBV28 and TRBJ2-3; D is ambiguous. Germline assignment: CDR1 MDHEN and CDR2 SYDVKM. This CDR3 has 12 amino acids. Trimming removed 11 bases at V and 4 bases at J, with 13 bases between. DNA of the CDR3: TGTGCCTCTGCGTTTCGGTCAGATACGCAGTATTTT. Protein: CASAFRSDTQYF.

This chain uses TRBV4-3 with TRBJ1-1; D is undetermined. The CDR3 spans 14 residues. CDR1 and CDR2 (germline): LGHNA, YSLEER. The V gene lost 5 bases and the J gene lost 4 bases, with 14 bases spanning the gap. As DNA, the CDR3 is TGCGCCAGCAGCTGGGAAGCGGGTGTCACTGAAGCTTTCTTT. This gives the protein CASSWEAGVTEAFF.

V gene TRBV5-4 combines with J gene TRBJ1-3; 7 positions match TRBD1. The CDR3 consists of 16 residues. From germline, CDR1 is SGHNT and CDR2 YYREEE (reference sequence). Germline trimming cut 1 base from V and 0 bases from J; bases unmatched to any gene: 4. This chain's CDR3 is CASSLTGQLSGNTIYF. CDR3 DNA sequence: TGTGCCAGCAGCTTGACGGGACAGCTCTCTGGAAACACCATATATTTT.

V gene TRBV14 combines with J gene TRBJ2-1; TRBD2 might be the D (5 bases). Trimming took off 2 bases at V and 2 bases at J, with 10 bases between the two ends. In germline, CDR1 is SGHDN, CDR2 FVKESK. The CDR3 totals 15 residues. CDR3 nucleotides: TGTGCCAGCAGCCAATCAAGCGGCCCCTACAATGAGCAGTTCTTC. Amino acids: CASSQSSGPYNEQFF.

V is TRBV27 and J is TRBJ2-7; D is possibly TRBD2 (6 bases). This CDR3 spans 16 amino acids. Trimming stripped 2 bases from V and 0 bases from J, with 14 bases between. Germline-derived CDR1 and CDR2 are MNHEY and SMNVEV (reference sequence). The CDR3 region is CASSLTGGASSYEQYF. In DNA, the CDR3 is TGTGCCAGCAGTTTAACCGGAGGGGCAAGCTCCTACGAGCAGTACTTC.

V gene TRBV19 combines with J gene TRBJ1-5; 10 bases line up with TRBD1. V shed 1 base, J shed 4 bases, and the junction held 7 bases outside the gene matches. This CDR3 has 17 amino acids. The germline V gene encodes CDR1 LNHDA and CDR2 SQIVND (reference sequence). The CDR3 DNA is TGTGCCAGTAGTATAGCAGGGACAGGGGTTGGAAATCAGCCCCAGCATTTT. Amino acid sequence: CASSIAGTGVGNQPQHF.

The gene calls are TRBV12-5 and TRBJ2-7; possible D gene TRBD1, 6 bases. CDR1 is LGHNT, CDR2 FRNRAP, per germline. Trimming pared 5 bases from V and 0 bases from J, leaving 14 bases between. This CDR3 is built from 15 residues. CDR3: CASGPRTEFSYEQYF. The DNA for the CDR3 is TGTGCTAGTGGTCCGCGGACAGAGTTCTCCTACGAGCAGTACTTC. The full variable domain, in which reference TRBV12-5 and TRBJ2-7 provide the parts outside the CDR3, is DARVTQTPRHKVTEMGQEVTMRCQPILGHNTVFWYRQTMMQGLELLAYFRNRAPLDDSGMPKDRFSAEMPDATLATLKIQPSEPRDSAVYFCASGPRTEFSYEQYFGPGTRLTVT.

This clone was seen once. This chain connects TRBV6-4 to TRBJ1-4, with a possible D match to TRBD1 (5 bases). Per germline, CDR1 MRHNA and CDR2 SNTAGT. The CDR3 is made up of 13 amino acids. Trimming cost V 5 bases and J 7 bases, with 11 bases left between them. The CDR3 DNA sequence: TGTGCCAGCAGTTCTCTGCAGGGTGAAAAACTGTTTTTT. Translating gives CASSSLQGEKLFF.

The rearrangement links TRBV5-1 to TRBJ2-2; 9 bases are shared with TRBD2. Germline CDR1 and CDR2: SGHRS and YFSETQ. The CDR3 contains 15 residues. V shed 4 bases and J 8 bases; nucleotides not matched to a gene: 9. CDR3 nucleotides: TGCGCCAGCAGCGGTGGGACTAGCAGGGGAGGGGAGCTGTTTTTT. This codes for CASSGGTSRGGELFF.

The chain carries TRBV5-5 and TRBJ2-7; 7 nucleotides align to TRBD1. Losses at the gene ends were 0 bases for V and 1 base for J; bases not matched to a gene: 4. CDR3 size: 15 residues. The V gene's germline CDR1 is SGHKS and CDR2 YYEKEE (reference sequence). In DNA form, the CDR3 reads TGTGCCAGCAGCTTGGAAGGACAGGAGTCCTACGAGCAGTACTTC. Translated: CASSLEGQESYEQYF.

The chain's CDR3 is CAISEERQGNTEAFF. In nucleotides, the CDR3 is TGTGCCATCAGTGAGGAAAGACAGGGGAACACTGAAGCTTTCTTT. The V gene is TRBV10-3, the J gene TRBJ1-1; 7 bases agree with TRBD1. The CDR3 is 15 residues long. Germline V gives CDR1 ENHRY, CDR2 SYGVKD. V dropped 2 bases and J dropped 1; count of bases not matched to a gene: 4.

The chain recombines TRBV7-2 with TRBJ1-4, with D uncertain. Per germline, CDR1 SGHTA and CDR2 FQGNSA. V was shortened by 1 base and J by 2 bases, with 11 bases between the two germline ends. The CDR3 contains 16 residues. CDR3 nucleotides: TGTGCCAGCAGCTTAGAACAGCCTTCGACTAATGAAAAACTGTTTTTT. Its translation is CASSLEQPSTNEKLFF.

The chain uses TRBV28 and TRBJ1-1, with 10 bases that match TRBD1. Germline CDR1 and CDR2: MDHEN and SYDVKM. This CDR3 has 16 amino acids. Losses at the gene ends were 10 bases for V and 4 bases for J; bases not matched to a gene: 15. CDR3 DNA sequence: TGTGCCACCTTACCGGGACAGGGGCGAAGGGGCACTGAAGCTTTCTTT. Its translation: CATLPGQGRRGTEAFF.

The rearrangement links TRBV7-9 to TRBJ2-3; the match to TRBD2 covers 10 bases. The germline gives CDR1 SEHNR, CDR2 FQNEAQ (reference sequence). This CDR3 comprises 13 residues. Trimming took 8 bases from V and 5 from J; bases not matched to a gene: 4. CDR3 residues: CASSLAGVDTQYF. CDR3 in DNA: TGTGCCAGCTCGCTAGCGGGAGTAGATACGCAGTATTTT.

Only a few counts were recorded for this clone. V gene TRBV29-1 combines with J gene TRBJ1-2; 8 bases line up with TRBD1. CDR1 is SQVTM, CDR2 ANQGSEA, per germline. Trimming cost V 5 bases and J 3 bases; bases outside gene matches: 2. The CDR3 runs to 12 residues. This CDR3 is CSVSGGDYGYTF. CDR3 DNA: TGCAGCGTTTCAGGGGGCGACTATGGCTACACCTTC.

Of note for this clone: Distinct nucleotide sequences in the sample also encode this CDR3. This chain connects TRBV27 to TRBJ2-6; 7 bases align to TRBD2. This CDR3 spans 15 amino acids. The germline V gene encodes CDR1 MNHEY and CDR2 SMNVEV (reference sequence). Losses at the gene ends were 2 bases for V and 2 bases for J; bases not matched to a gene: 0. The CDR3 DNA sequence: TGTGCCAGCAGTTTAGGGGGGGCTGGGGCCAACGTCCTGACTTTC. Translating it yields CASSLGGAGANVLTF.